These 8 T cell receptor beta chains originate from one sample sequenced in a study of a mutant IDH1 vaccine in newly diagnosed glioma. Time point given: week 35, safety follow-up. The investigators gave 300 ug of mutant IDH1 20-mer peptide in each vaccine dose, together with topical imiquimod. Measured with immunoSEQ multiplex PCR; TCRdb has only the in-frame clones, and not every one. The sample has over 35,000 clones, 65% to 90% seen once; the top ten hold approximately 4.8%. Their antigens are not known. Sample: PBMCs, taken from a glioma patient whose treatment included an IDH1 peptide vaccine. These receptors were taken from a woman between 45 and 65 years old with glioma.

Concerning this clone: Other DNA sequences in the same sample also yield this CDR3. The CDR3 bases are TGTGCCAGCAGTTTATCATTAGGGGTGGGAGGCTACACCTTC. As protein: CASSLSLGVGGYTF. The chain links TRBV27 to TRBJ1-2, with D perhaps TRBD1 (5 bases). Trimming removed 0 bases from V and 8 bases from J, with 13 bases in between. The germline V gene encodes CDR1 MNHEY and CDR2 SMNVEV (reference sequence). The CDR3 totals 14 residues.

This CDR3 reads CARSLARTSRYEQYF. The CDR3, as DNA: TGTGCCAGAAGCTTGGCCCGGACTAGCCGCTACGAGCAGTACTTC. This chain uses TRBV5-3 with TRBJ2-7; 8 bases align to TRBD2. TRBV5-3 is designated an ORF whose function remains uncertain. This CDR3 is built from 15 residues. The junction had 5 bases not matched to a gene; V was cut back by 0 bases and J by 3 bases.

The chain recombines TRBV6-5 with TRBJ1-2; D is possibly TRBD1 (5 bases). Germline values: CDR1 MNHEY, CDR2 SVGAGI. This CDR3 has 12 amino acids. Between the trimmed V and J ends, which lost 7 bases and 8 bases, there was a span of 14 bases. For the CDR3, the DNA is TGTGCCAGCACCACACCAGGGAAGGGCTACACCTTC. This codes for CASTTPGKGYTF.

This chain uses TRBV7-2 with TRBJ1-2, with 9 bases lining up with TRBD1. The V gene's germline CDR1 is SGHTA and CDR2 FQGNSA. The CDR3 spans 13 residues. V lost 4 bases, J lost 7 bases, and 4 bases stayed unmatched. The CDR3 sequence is CASSSGQGGGYTF. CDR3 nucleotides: TGTGCCAGCAGCTCGGGACAGGGTGGTGGCTACACCTTC.

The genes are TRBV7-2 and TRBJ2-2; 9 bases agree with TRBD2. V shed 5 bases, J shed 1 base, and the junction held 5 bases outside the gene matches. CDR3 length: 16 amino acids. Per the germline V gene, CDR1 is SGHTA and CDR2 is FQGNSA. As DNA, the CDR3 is TGTGCCAGCAGCCAAGGACTAGCGAGGAACACCGGGGAGCTGTTTTTT. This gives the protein CASSQGLARNTGELFF. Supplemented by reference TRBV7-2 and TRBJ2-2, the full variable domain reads GAGVSQSPSNKVTEKGKDVELRCDPISGHTALYWYRQSLGQGLEFLIYFQGNSAPDKSGLPSDRFSAERTGGSVSTLTIQRTQQEDSAVYLCASSQGLARNTGELFFGEGSRLTVL.

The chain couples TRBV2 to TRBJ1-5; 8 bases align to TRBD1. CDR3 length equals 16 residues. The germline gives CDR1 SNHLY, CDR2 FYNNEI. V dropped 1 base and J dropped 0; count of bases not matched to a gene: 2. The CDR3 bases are TGTGCCAGCAGTGAAGGTCAGGGGGCTAGCAATCAGCCCCAGCATTTT. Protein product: CASSEGQGASNQPQHF.

Here the CDR3 DNA reads TGTGCCAGCAGCTCTACAGGGAATTTGGGAACTGAAGCTTTCTTT. Translating gives CASSSTGNLGTEAFF. The chain links TRBV13 to TRBJ1-1, with D maybe TRBD1 (6 bases). V was pared by 4 bases and J by 5 bases, with 17 bases between. CDR1 is PRHDT, CDR2 FYEKMQ, per germline (reference sequence). CDR3 length: 15 residues.

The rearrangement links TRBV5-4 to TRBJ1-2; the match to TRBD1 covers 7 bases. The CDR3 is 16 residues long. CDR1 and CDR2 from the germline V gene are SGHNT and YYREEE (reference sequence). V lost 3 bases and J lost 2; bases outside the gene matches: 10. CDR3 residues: CASSSMTGKGNYGYTF. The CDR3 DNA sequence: TGTGCCAGCAGCTCCATGACAGGGAAAGGCAACTATGGCTACACCTTC.